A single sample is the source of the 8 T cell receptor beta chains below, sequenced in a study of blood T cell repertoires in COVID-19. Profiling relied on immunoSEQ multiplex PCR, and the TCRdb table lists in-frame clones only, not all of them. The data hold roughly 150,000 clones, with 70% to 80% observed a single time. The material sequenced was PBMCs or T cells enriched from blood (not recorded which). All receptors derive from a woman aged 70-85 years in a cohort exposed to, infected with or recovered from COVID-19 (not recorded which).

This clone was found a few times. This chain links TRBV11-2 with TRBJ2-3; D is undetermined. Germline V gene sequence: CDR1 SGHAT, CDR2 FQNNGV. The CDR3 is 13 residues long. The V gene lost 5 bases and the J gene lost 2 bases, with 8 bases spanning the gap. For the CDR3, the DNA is TGTGCCAGCAGCCGCACTCTCACAGATACGCAGTATTTT. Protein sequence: CASSRTLTDTQYF.

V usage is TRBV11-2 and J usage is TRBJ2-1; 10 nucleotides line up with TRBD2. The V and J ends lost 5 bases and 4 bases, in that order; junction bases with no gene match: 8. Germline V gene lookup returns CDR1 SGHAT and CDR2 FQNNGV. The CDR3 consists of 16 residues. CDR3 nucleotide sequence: TGTGCCAGCAGCCGAGGTGGAGCGGGAGGGTACAATGAGCAGTTCTTC. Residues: CASSRGGAGGYNEQFF.

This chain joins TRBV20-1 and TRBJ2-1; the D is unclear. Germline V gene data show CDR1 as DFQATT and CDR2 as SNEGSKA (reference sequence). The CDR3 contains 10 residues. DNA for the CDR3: TGCAGCCTGTTGGGCGAGGAGCAGTTCTTC. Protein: CSLLGEEQFF.

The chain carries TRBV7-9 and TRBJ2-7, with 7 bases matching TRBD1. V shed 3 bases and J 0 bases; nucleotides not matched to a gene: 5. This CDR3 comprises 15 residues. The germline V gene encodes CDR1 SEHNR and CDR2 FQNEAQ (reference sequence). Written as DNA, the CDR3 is TGTGCCAGCAGCTTTGCCGGGACAGTCTCCTACGAGCAGTACTTC. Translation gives CASSFAGTVSYEQYF.

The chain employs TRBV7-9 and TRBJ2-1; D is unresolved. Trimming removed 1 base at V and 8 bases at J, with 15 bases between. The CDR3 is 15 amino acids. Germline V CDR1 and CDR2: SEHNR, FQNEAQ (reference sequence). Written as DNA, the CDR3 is TGTGCCAGCAGCTTAGATTCGGTGTTCGGAGATGAGCAGTTCTTC. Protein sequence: CASSLDSVFGDEQFF.

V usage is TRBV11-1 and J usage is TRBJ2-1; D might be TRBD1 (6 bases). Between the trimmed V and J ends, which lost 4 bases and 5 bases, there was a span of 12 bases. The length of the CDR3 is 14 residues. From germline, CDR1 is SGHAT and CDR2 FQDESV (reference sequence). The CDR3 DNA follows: TGTGCCAGCAGCTCCCAGGGGATTAACAATGAGCAGTTCTTC. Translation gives CASSSQGINNEQFF.

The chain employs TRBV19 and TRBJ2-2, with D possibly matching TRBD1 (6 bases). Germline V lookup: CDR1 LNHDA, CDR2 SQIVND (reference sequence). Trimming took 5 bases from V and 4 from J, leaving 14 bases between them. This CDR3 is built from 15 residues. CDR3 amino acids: CASSYWTDSTGELFF. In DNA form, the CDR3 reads TGTGCCAGTAGTTACTGGACAGACTCCACCGGGGAGCTGTTTTTT.

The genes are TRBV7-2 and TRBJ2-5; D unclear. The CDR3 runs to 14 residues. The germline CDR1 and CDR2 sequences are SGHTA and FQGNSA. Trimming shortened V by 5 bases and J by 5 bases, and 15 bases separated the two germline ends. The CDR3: CASSPTTGSETQYF. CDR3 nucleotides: TGTGCCAGCAGCCCAACGACTGGGTCGGAGACCCAGTACTTC.